This entry lists 16 T cell receptor beta chains sequenced from one sample in a study of shared clonotypes between healthy human individuals. The repertoire was sequenced with immunoSEQ multiplex PCR; TCRdb's copy has only in-frame clones and lacks some. The table includes roughly 2 million clones, approximately 95% detected once. Naive CD8 cells comprised CD45RO-negative, CCR7-positively selected cells, excluding terminally differentiated effector memory CD45RA+ cells. Source material: naive CD8+ T cells sorted from blood. These TCRs come from a man aged 18 to 29 in good health.

This sequence joins TRBV7-3 and TRBJ2-7, with 7 bases fitting TRBD1. The V and J ends lost 5 bases and 1 base, in that order; junction bases with no gene match: 8. Germline V gene lookup returns CDR1 SGHTA and CDR2 FQGTGA. The CDR3 spans 15 residues. CDR3 residues: CASSEGAGGSYEQYF. The CDR3 DNA is TGTGCCAGCAGCGAGGGGGCAGGTGGATCCTACGAGCAGTACTTC.

J is TRBJ2-3 and V is TRBV30, with 11 bases fitting TRBD2. Germline CDR1 and CDR2: GTSNPN and SVGIG (reference sequence). The CDR3 has 19 residues. V lost 5 bases to trimming and J lost 0 bases; unmatched junction nucleotides: 16. The CDR3 nucleotides are TGTGCCTGGGGGGGGTTACCCCTAGCGGGAGGTCGTAGCACAGATACGCAGTATTTT. Residues: CAWGGLPLAGGRSTDTQYF.

A word on this clone: Other nucleotide sequences from this sample produce the same CDR3. This chain connects TRBV19 to TRBJ2-7, with D possibly TRBD2 on 5 matching bases. V was trimmed by 2 bases and J by 3 bases, leaving 8 bases between them. There are 13 residues in the CDR3. Looked up from germline, CDR1 is LNHDA and CDR2 is SQIVND (reference sequence). CDR3 coding DNA: TGTGCCAGTAGTATAACCGGGAACTACGAGCAGTACTTC. Translation: CASSITGNYEQYF.

J is TRBJ2-3 and V is TRBV30; D gene uncertain. CDR1 is GTSNPN, CDR2 SVGIG, per germline (reference sequence). This CDR3 has 16 amino acids. Trimming cost V 0 bases and J 1 base, with 14 bases left between them. The CDR3 sequence is CAWSVPSGGGTDTQYF. The CDR3 nucleotides are TGTGCCTGGAGTGTACCTTCGGGTGGGGGCACAGATACGCAGTATTTT.

This clone appeared a single time. Other nucleotide sequences from this sample produce the same CDR3. This chain links TRBV27 with TRBJ2-7, with unresolved D. This CDR3 contains 14 residues. Trimming cost V 2 bases and J 0 bases, with 8 bases left between them. CDR1 is MNHEY and CDR2 is SMNVEV in the germline V gene (reference sequence). Written as DNA, the CDR3 is TGTGCCAGCAGTTTAGGCGCAGGCTCCTACGAGCAGTACTTC. As protein: CASSLGAGSYEQYF.

The chain joins TRBV15 to TRBJ1-3; D is uncertain. Trimming left V 6 bases short and J 0 bases short, with 12 bases between. The CDR3 sequence is 15 residues long. Germline CDR1 is LNHNV and CDR2 is YYDKDF (reference sequence). The CDR3 DNA sequence: TGTGCCACCAGTCCTGACGGTACCTCTGGAAACACCATATATTTT. This encodes CATSPDGTSGNTIYF.

V gene TRBV6-5 combines with J gene TRBJ2-5; 8 nucleotides agree with TRBD1. The CDR3 contains 15 residues. V shed 5 bases, J shed 5 bases, and the junction held 10 bases outside the gene matches. Per germline, CDR1 MNHEY and CDR2 SVGAGI. CDR3 DNA: TGTGCCAGCAGTAGTGGACAGGGAGGTGGGGAGACCCAGTACTTC. This gives the protein CASSSGQGGGETQYF.

The gene calls are TRBV6-5 and TRBJ1-2; TRBD1 matches 8 bases. The CDR3 sequence is 14 residues long. Germline CDR1 and CDR2: MNHEY and SVGAGI. V dropped 3 bases and J dropped 6; count of bases not matched to a gene: 6. The CDR3 DNA reads TGTGCCAGCAGTTATTCTGCGACAGGGGATGGCTACACCTTC. It yields the protein CASSYSATGDGYTF.

On this clone itself: Additional DNA sequences in this sample encode the identical CDR3. The genes are TRBV6-5 and TRBJ2-7; the D is unclear. Trimming pared 0 bases from V and 2 bases from J, leaving 8 bases between. The CDR3 contains 14 residues. Germline values: CDR1 MNHEY, CDR2 SVGAGI. The CDR3 reads CASSYSPTPYEQYF. The CDR3 DNA sequence: TGTGCCAGCAGTTACTCCCCAACCCCCTACGAGCAGTACTTC.

This clone occurred once. The chain joins TRBV6-6 to TRBJ2-3, with D unclear. Deletions cut 2 bases from V and 6 bases from J, with 9 bases between. The length of the CDR3 is 13 residues. Looked up from germline, CDR1 is MNHNY and CDR2 is SVGAGI (reference sequence). The CDR3 loop is CASSYGHGDTQYF. In DNA, the CDR3 is TGTGCCAGCAGTTACGGTCACGGGGATACGCAGTATTTT.

On this clone: This specimen includes other DNA sequences encoding the same CDR3. The rearrangement links TRBV5-5 to TRBJ2-7, with D unresolved. Trimming shortened V by 2 bases and J by 2 bases, and 8 bases separated the two germline ends. CDR3 length: 13 amino acids. CDR1 and CDR2 from the germline V gene are SGHKS and YYEKEE (reference sequence). The DNA for the CDR3 is TGTGCCAGCAGCTTTCAAGTTACCTACGAGCAGTACTTC. Encoded protein: CASSFQVTYEQYF.

The J gene is TRBJ1-1, the V gene TRBV28, with D hard to call. The CDR3 spans 16 residues. The germline gives CDR1 MDHEN, CDR2 SYDVKM. Trimming took off 2 bases at V and 1 base at J, with 14 bases between the two ends. The CDR3 coding sequence is TGTGCCAGCAGTTTACCTACAGAATGGCGGAACACTGAAGCTTTCTTT. It translates to CASSLPTEWRNTEAFF.

This clone has only one observation. V gene TRBV5-1 combines with J gene TRBJ2-7; TRBD1 matches at 7 bases. After removal of 0 bases from V and 3 bases from J, the junction contained 12 bases not matched to a gene. This CDR3 comprises 17 residues. CDR1 and CDR2 (germline): SGHRS, YFSETQ. The CDR3 bases are TGCGCCAGCAGCTTGGGGTCAGGGGGTCTACTCGTCTACGAGCAGTACTTC. This gives the protein CASSLGSGGLLVYEQYF.

The V call is TRBV12-5, the J call TRBJ2-3, with unresolved D. The germline gives CDR1 LGHNT, CDR2 FRNRAP. V was cut by 0 bases and J by 0 bases, with 13 bases left in between. CDR3 length equals 17 residues. Here the CDR3 reads CASGLVLTGLSTDTQYF. The CDR3, as DNA: TGTGCTAGTGGTTTGGTACTTACCGGGCTCAGCACAGATACGCAGTATTTT.

A remark on this clone: This same CDR3 is encoded by further DNA sequences in the sample. The J gene is TRBJ2-7, the V gene TRBV5-1; the D gene is possibly TRBD2 (5 bases). V shed 4 bases and J shed 10 bases, with 15 bases lying between them. The CDR3 has 12 amino acids. Germline V gene sequence: CDR1 SGHRS, CDR2 YFSETQ. The CDR3 is CASSLDSFEQYF. CDR3 coding DNA: TGCGCCAGCAGCCTGGACTCCTTCGAACAGTACTTC.

This sequence joins TRBV28 and TRBJ1-4; weak D call: TRBD1 (5 bases). The CDR3 spans 16 residues. The V end was cut by 2 bases, the J end by 6 bases, with 16 bases between. The germline CDR1 and CDR2 sequences are MDHEN and SYDVKM. CDR3 amino acids: CASSLVDTGWDEKLFF. The CDR3 nucleotides read TGTGCCAGCAGTTTAGTGGACACGGGATGGGATGAAAAACTGTTTTTT. The full variable domain, its missing parts supplied by reference TRBV28 and TRBJ1-4, is DVKVTQSSRYLVKRTGEKVFLECVQDMDHENMFWYRQDPGLGLRLIYFSYDVKMKEKGDIPEGYSVSREKKERFSLILESASTNQTSMYLCASSLVDTGWDEKLFFGSGTQLSVL.